The 11 T cell receptor beta chains below were found in one sample sequenced in a study of blood T cell repertoires in COVID-19. Generated by immunoSEQ multiplex PCR, the TCRdb table keeps only in-frame clones and is missing some. The sample carries hundreds of thousands of clones, 89% recorded once. The sample comprised peripheral blood. These receptors originate from a man aged 40-55 years with acute or convalescent COVID-19.

The rearrangement uses TRBV7-9 and TRBJ1-6; D uncertain. V dropped 1 base and J dropped 6 bases, with 13 bases sitting between them. The CDR3 has 16 residues. CDR1 is SEHNR and CDR2 is FQNEAQ in the germline V gene (reference sequence). CDR3 DNA sequence: TGTGCCAGCAGCTTAGTGGGAGGGCCGGGTAATTCACCCCTCCACTTT. Its translation: CASSLVGGPGNSPLHF.

Of note for this clone: Other nucleotide sequences from this sample produce the same CDR3. CDR3 amino acids: CASSSDRGGEQFF. CDR3 DNA sequence: TGTGCCAGCAGCTCGGACAGGGGAGGTGAGCAGTTCTTC. This sequence joins TRBV7-3 and TRBJ2-1; 9 bases are shared with TRBD1. The germline gives CDR1 SGHTA, CDR2 FQGTGA. V dropped 4 bases and J dropped 9; count of bases not matched to a gene: 4. The CDR3 extends over 13 amino acids.

The CDR3 nucleotides read TGTGCCAGCAGCTTGGGACAGGGTCCTTACAATGAGCAGTTCTTC. It yields the protein CASSLGQGPYNEQFF. The rearrangement uses TRBV7-9 and TRBJ2-1; TRBD1 aligns across 9 bases. The V segment lost 3 bases and the J segment 4 bases; nucleotides outside the gene matches: 4. CDR3 size: 15 residues. Germline V gene data show CDR1 as SEHNR and CDR2 as FQNEAQ (reference sequence).

For the CDR3, the DNA is TGTGCCAGCAGCATAACAGGGGATGATCAGCCCCAGCATTTT. This sequence encodes CASSITGDDQPQHF. The chain combines TRBV7-9 with TRBJ1-5; 7 nucleotides match TRBD1. CDR1 is SEHNR, CDR2 FQNEAQ, per germline (reference sequence). Trimming at V came to 5 bases and at J to 5 bases, leaving 6 bases not matched to a gene. This CDR3 contains 14 residues.

The chain couples TRBV12-3 or TRBV12-4 to TRBJ2-1; tentatively, D is TRBD1 (5 bases). Trimming cost V 3 bases and J 12 bases, with 9 bases left between them. The CDR3 runs to 11 residues. The CDR3 here is CASSFSGLQFF. The CDR3 nucleotides read TGTGCCAGCAGTTTTTCAGGGTTGCAGTTCTTC.

This chain uses TRBV12-3 or TRBV12-4 with TRBJ2-7; 8 bases fit TRBD2. Losses at the gene ends were 5 bases for V and 4 bases for J; bases not matched to a gene: 1. The CDR3 is 12 amino acids. Written as DNA, the CDR3 is TGTGCCAGCAGTCCGGGGGGGTACGAGCAGTACTTC. It encodes CASSPGGYEQYF.

This clone was picked up a small number of times. The gene calls are TRBV1 and TRBJ2-7; TRBD1, as called in the table, went unchecked against the DNA. TRBV1 is a recognized pseudogene. This CDR3 spans 15 amino acids. The DNA for the CDR3 is TGCACCAGCAGCCAGGGACAGGGTCGAGTTCACGAGCAGTACTTC. Protein product: CTSSQGQGRVHEQYF.

The V call is TRBV6-5, the J call TRBJ2-3; perhaps TRBD2 as D (6 bases). Trimming pared 0 bases from V and 5 bases from J, leaving 12 bases between. The germline CDR1 and CDR2 sequences are MNHEY and SVGAGI. This CDR3 comprises 15 residues. CDR3 DNA: TGTGCCAGCAGTTACTCCGGAGCGGGTGGAGATACGCAGTATTTT. Amino acids: CASSYSGAGGDTQYF.

This clone was recorded only once. The CDR3 sequence is CASRSTSWGGPKYEQYF. The CDR3 bases are TGTGCCAGCAGGAGTACCAGCTGGGGGGGGCCCAAATACGAGCAGTACTTC. V gene TRBV2 combines with J gene TRBJ2-7; maybe TRBD2 (7 bases). The length of the CDR3 is 17 residues. The V and J ends lost 6 bases and 4 bases respectively, with 25 bases between them. Germline assignment: CDR1 SNHLY and CDR2 FYNNEI.

This chain joins TRBV27 and TRBJ1-6; 9 nucleotides align to TRBD1. The CDR3 consists of 16 residues. The V and J ends lost 5 bases and 15 bases, in that order; junction bases with no gene match: 17. Germline V gene lookup returns CDR1 MNHEY and CDR2 SMNVEV (reference sequence). CDR3 nucleotides: TGTGCCAGCAGTCCGCGACCCGGGACAGGGCACGACGACCTCCACTTT. Its translation is CASSPRPGTGHDDLHF.

This clone was counted only a few times. The gene calls are TRBV6-5 and TRBJ1-5; D is possibly TRBD1 (5 bases). CDR3 length: 13 amino acids. Trimming removed 6 bases from V and 5 bases from J, with 11 bases in between. Germline V gene lookup returns CDR1 MNHEY and CDR2 SVGAGI. In DNA, the CDR3 is TGTGCCAGCAGAAAGCAGGGCGATCAGCCCCAGCATTTT. Its protein product is CASRKQGDQPQHF.